One sample yielded the 13 T cell receptor beta chains listed below, sequenced in a study of T cell changes during pregnancy in multiple sclerosis. Sequenced by immunoSEQ multiplex PCR; TCRdb stores in-frame clones only, minus some. This table holds 85,000 to 100,000 clones, about 92% found once. Sequenced material: peripheral blood, taken in the first trimester of pregnancy. The origin of the receptors is a female donor with multiple sclerosis, enrolled in a pregnancy study.

V and J are TRBV19 and TRBJ2-7, with TRBD1 as a possible D gene (6 bases). The CDR3 sequence is 11 residues long. Trimming shortened V by 10 bases and J by 2 bases, and 9 bases separated the two germline ends. Germline CDR1 reads LNHDA; CDR2 reads SQIVND (reference sequence). CDR3 sequence reads: CATRQAYEQYF. In DNA form, the CDR3 reads TGTGCCACCCGACAGGCCTACGAGCAGTACTTC.

V gene TRBV6-1 combines with J gene TRBJ2-7, with 7 bases aligning to TRBD1. The CDR3 loop spans 13 amino acids. The V gene's germline CDR1 is MNHNS and CDR2 SASEGT. The J segment lost 0 bases and the V segment lost 7 bases, leaving 3 bases of the junction unmatched. Written as DNA, the CDR3 is TGTGCCAGCACCCGGGACAGCTCCTACGAGCAGTACTTC. Its translation is CASTRDSSYEQYF.

The chain couples TRBV28 to TRBJ2-1, with 7 bases fitting TRBD1. Unmatched junction bases numbered 10, after V lost 4 bases and J lost 4 bases. Germline V CDR1 and CDR2: MDHEN, SYDVKM. There are 16 residues in the CDR3. CDR3: CASSWGSGTVYNEQFF. CDR3 nucleotide sequence: TGTGCCAGCAGTTGGGGCTCCGGGACAGTTTACAATGAGCAGTTCTTC.

This chain links TRBV9 with TRBJ1-5, with TRBD1 matching 7 bases. V was pared by 4 bases and J by 6 bases, with 7 bases of the junction left unmatched. Germline V CDR1 and CDR2: SGDLS, YYNGEE. The CDR3 has 14 amino acids. CDR3 sequence: CASSPTGLGQPQHF. The CDR3 bases are TGTGCCAGCAGCCCGACAGGGTTGGGTCAGCCCCAGCATTTT. Together with reference TRBV9 and TRBJ1-5, the CDR3 gives the full variable domain: DSGVTQTPKHLITATGQRVTLRCSPRSGDLSVYWYQQSLDQGLQFLIQYYNGEERAKGNILERFSAQQFPDLHSELNLSSLELGDSALYFCASSPTGLGQPQHFGDGTRLSIL.

V and J are TRBV5-4 and TRBJ1-4; TRBD1 matches at 9 bases. CDR3 length: 13 residues. Looked up from germline, CDR1 is SGHNT and CDR2 is YYREEE (reference sequence). The trim removed 9 bases at V and 8 bases at J, leaving 8 bases unmatched. In DNA, the CDR3 is TGTGCCACGAGGACAGGGGAAAACGAAAAACTGTTTTTT. Translation: CATRTGENEKLFF.

The rearrangement links TRBV9 to TRBJ2-3; D is ambiguous. The V gene's germline CDR1 is SGDLS and CDR2 YYNGEE. The ends were cut back, 0 bases at V and 4 bases at J, with 6 bases in the middle. CDR3 length equals 13 residues. The DNA of the CDR3 is TGTGCCAGCAGCGTAGCCCCCGCAGATACGCAGTATTTT. Amino acid sequence: CASSVAPADTQYF. The complete variable domain, with remaining parts taken from reference TRBV9 and TRBJ2-3, reads DSGVTQTPKHLITATGQRVTLRCSPRSGDLSVYWYQQSLDQGLQFLIQYYNGEERAKGNILERFSAQQFPDLHSELNLSSLELGDSALYFCASSVAPADTQYFGPGTRLTVL.

The V call is TRBV27, the J call TRBJ2-3, with no clear D. The CDR3 runs to 14 residues. Germline V gene sequence: CDR1 MNHEY, CDR2 SMNVEV (reference sequence). Between the trimmed V and J ends, which lost 5 bases and 1 base, there was a span of 10 bases. CDR3 bases: TGTGCCAGCAGTCTCCTCCCCCGCACAGATACGCAGTATTTT. It translates to CASSLLPRTDTQYF.

V gene TRBV28 combines with J gene TRBJ1-2, with D unresolved. Germline loops: CDR1 MDHEN, CDR2 SYDVKM. Trimming pared 9 bases from V and 9 bases from J, leaving 17 bases between. The CDR3 spans 12 residues. In DNA form, the CDR3 reads TGTGCCAGTACAGCAGGCAACCTTCGCTACACCTTC. Translated: CASTAGNLRYTF.

The chain carries TRBV6-1 and TRBJ2-5; possible D gene TRBD2, 5 bases. This CDR3 comprises 13 residues. V gave up 3 bases and J gave up 2 bases, with 7 bases separating them. Germline lookup yields CDR1 MNHNS and CDR2 SASEGT. CDR3 DNA: TGTGCCAGCAGTGACCGGGATCAAGAGACCCAGTACTTC. It codes for CASSDRDQETQYF.

This sequence joins TRBV7-9 and TRBJ1-5; the match to TRBD1 covers 11 bases. The length of the CDR3 is 15 residues. Unmatched junction bases numbered 9, after V lost 5 bases and J lost 9 bases. Germline V lookup: CDR1 SEHNR, CDR2 FQNEAQ (reference sequence). CDR3 sequence: CASSRGGQGAAPQHF. The CDR3 bases are TGTGCCAGCAGCCGAGGAGGACAGGGGGCCGCGCCCCAGCATTTT.

This clone was counted a few times. The chain is built from TRBV28 and TRBJ1-5; D not certain. The CDR3 covers 15 residues. Germline loops: CDR1 MDHEN, CDR2 SYDVKM. V lost 6 bases and J lost 0, with 12 bases in between. The CDR3 reads CASRAHGISNQPQHF. For the CDR3, the DNA is TGTGCCAGCAGGGCTCACGGGATTAGCAATCAGCCCCAGCATTTT.

The gene calls are TRBV4-3 and TRBJ2-6, with 11 positions matching TRBD2. Germline CDR1 reads LGHNA; CDR2 reads YSLEER. This CDR3 spans 17 amino acids. V lost 1 base to trimming and J lost 1 base; unmatched junction nucleotides: 0. The DNA for the CDR3 is TGCGCCAGCAGCCAAGGACTAGCGGGATCTGGGGCCAACGTCCTGACTTTC. Translated: CASSQGLAGSGANVLTF.

The rearrangement uses TRBV6-4 and TRBJ2-1; D possibly corresponds to TRBD1 (5 bases). The germline gives CDR1 MRHNA, CDR2 SNTAGT. This CDR3 spans 14 amino acids. V lost 2 bases, J lost 6 bases, and 11 bases lay in between. Here the CDR3 DNA reads TGTGCCAGCAGTGACGTCAGTGGGGCCAATGAGCAGTTCTTC. Translating gives CASSDVSGANEQFF.